These 3 T cell receptor beta chains originate from one sample sequenced in a study of T cells in Graves' hyperthyroidism and ophthalmopathy. TCR beta CDR3 regions were amplified from RNA transcripts. HTBI primers drove first-round RT-PCR of the TCR CDR3. One entry per CDR3 protein results from TCRdb running MiXCR on the multiplex PCR reads. This repertoire shows more than 500,000 distinct CDR3 sequences, 15% to 20% found once; its top ten account for 25% to 30%. Sequences were obtained from blood. The receptors derive from a woman younger than 45 with Graves' ophthalmopathy.

V usage is TRBV18 and J usage is TRBJ1-2, with 9 bases matching TRBD1. J lost 8 bases, V lost 2 bases, and 9 bases had no gene match. This CDR3 has 15 amino acids. The germline V gene has CDR1 KGHSH and CDR2 LQKENI. CDR3 region: CASSPDRGVSEGYTF. CDR3 in DNA: TGTGCCAGCTCACCAGACAGGGGGGTTTCGGAAGGCTACACCTTC.

This clonotype was detected ten times or more. The chain employs TRBV4-1 and TRBJ1-6; a weak D match, TRBD1 (5 bases). Trimming left V 1 base short and J 1 base short, with 11 bases between. The CDR3 is 17 amino acids. CDR1 is MGHRA and CDR2 is YSYEKL in the germline V gene. DNA of the CDR3: TGCGCCAGCAGCCAAGGATTGGGACGATCCTATAATTCACCCCTCCACTTT. It codes for CASSQGLGRSYNSPLHF.

This clonotype was detected ten times or more. V usage is TRBV24-1 and J usage is TRBJ2-2; D may be TRBD1 (5 bases). Between the trimmed V and J ends, which lost 7 bases and 2 bases, there was a span of 7 bases. Germline V CDR1 and CDR2: KGHDR, SFDVKD. This CDR3 is built from 13 residues. DNA for the CDR3: TGTGCCACCAGACAGGCCAACACCGGGGAGCTGTTTTTT. Its translation: CATRQANTGELFF.